This is a list of T cell receptor beta chains from one sample in a study of T cell repertoires in cytomegalovirus infection. TCRdb independently ran MiXCR on the reads; one entry per CDR3 protein. The sample holds roughly 230,000 distinct CDR3 sequences, around 12% seen once. Input material: PBMCs. Receptors originate from a human donor in good health (CMV status not recorded). Some clones in this sample may be carry-over from other donors' samples. The CDR3 runs from the conserved cysteine through the conserved F or W. The D gene is left open where the match is weak. Clone size is given for some rows only: seen once, a few or many times, or a class if the clone is expanded.

size | J | V | D | DNA | CDR3
many | TRBJ2-1 | TRBV7-2 | . | TGTGCCAGCAGCTCGACGGGGCTCTTGGAGCAGTTCTTC | CASSSTGLLEQFF
. | TRBJ2-1 | TRBV28 | . | TGTGCCAGCAGCCCTTCAGATGTGTCCTACAATGAGCAGTTCTTC | CASSPSDVSYNEQFF
many | TRBJ2-1 | TRBV20-1 | TRBD2 | TGCAGTGCTAGCAAACTAGCGGGGGAAAGAGATGAGCAGTTCTTC | CSASKLAGERDEQFF
many | TRBJ2-1 | TRBV6-2/TRBV6-3 | TRBD2 | TGTGCCAGCAGGAAACTAGCGGTCAATGAGCAGTTCTTC | CASRKLAVNEQFF
many | TRBJ2-7 | TRBV11-3 | . | TGTGCCAGCTCAACAGAGGTTAGCGCGTTCTACGAGCAGTACTTC | CASSTEVSAFYEQYF
few | TRBJ2-6 | TRBV9 | TRBD2 | TGTGCCAGCAGCGTAGCTACGCCTAGCGGGAGTCCTGGGGCCAACGTCCTGACTTTC | CASSVATPSGSPGANVLTF
many | TRBJ2-7 | TRBV7-2 | . | TGTGCCAGCAGCTTAAGTGGCTCCTACGAGCAGTACTTC | CASSLSGSYEQYF
. | TRBJ1-1 | TRBV5-1 | TRBD1 | TGCGCCAGCAGCTCTGGACAGGGGGCCATGAACACTGAAGCTTTCTTT | CASSSGQGAMNTEAFF
many | TRBJ2-5 | TRBV15 | TRBD1 | TGTGCCACCAGCAGAGACCGACTCCGGGACAGGGCCGAAGAGACCCAGTACTTC | CATSRDRLRDRAEETQYF
. | TRBJ2-3 | TRBV14 | . | TGTGCCAGCAGCCCTACAACGAGACGCACAGATACGCAGTATTTT | CASSPTTRRTDTQYF
few | TRBJ1-5 | TRBV2 | . | TGTGCCAGCAGTGATGCCCGGGCGTCCCCGGCGCCCCAGCATTTT | CASSDARASPAPQHF